This TCR beta chain was observed in a study of OX40 agonist ivuxolimab in advanced cancers. Study as a whole: The patients received ivuxolimab by intravenous route every 2 weeks at 0.01 to 10 mg/kg.

Assay: immunoSEQ multiplex PCR; the TCRdb copy retains only in-frame clones and omits some. The sample includes about 59,000 clones, over 70% of them seen just once. The CDR3 sequence is 13 residues long. Trimming left V 2 bases short and J 4 bases short, with 7 bases between. Germline V gene sequence: CDR1 MNHNS, CDR2 SASEGT. Here the sequenced sample was CD4+ or CD8+ T cells sorted from blood, taken in a trial of the OX40 agonist ivuxolimab. The clonotype comes from an adult with an advanced solid tumor such as melanoma, head and neck, liver or kidney cancer. The chain is built from TRBV6-1 and TRBJ2-3, with D unresolved. CDR3 amino acids: CASSEIQADTQYF. CDR3 DNA: TGTGCCAGCAGTGAAATCCAGGCAGATACGCAGTATTTT.